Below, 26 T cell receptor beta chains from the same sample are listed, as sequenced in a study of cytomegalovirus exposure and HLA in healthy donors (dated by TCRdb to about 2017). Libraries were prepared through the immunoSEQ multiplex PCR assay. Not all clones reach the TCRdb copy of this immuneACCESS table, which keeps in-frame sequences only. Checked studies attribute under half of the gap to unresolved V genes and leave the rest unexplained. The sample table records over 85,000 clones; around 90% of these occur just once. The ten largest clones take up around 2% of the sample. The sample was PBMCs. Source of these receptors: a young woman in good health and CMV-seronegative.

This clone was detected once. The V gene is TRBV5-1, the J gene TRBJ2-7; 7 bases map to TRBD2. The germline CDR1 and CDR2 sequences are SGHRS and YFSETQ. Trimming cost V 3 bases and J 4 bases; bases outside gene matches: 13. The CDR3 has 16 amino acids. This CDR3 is CASSYVFAGEGYEQYF. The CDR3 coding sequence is TGCGCCAGCAGCTACGTGTTTGCGGGAGAGGGTTACGAGCAGTACTTC.

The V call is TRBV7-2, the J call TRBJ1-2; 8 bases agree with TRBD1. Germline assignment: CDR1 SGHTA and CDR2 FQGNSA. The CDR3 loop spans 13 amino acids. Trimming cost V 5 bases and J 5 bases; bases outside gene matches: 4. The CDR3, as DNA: TGTGCCAGCAGCATGGACAGGGTTTATGGCTACACCTTC. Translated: CASSMDRVYGYTF.

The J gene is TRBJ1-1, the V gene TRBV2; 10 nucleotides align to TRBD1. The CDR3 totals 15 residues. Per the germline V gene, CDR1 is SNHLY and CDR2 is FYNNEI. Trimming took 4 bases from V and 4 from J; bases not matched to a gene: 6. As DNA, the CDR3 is TGTGCCAGCAGTGGTCCGGGACAGGGGCCCACTGAAGCTTTCTTT. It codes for CASSGPGQGPTEAFF.

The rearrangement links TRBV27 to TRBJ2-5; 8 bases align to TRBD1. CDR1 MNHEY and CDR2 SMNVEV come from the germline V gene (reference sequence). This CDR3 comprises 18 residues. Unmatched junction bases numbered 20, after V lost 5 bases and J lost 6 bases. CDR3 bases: TGTGCCAGCAGTCCAACGAGAGGGGGACAGGTGGGATTACAGACCCAGTACTTC. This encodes CASSPTRGGQVGLQTQYF.

CDR3 bases: TGTGCCAGCAGTACTCAGCGGGAGACGCAGTATTTT. Its translation: CASSTQRETQYF. The chain has TRBV6-5 and TRBJ2-3, with 8 bases fitting TRBD2. Losses at the gene ends were 5 bases for V and 9 bases for J; bases not matched to a gene: 4. Germline V gene lookup returns CDR1 MNHEY and CDR2 SVGAGI. There are 12 residues in the CDR3.

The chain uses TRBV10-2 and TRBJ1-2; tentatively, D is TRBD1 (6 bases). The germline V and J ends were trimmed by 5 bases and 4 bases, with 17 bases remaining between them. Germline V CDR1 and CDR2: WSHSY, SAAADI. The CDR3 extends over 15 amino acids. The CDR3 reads CASSTGRLGAYGYTF. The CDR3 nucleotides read TGCGCCAGCAGTACCGGGCGATTGGGGGCCTATGGCTACACCTTC.

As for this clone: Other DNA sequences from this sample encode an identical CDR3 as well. The CDR3, as DNA: TGTGCCAGCAGCCAAGACTCAGGGGAGGGGACTGAAGCTTTCTTT. This codes for CASSQDSGEGTEAFF. The chain uses TRBV4-2 and TRBJ1-1, with a tentative D call TRBD1 (6 bases). Trimming cost V 0 bases and J 5 bases, with 13 bases left between them. The germline gives CDR1 LGHNA, CDR2 YNFKEQ. CDR3 length equals 15 residues.

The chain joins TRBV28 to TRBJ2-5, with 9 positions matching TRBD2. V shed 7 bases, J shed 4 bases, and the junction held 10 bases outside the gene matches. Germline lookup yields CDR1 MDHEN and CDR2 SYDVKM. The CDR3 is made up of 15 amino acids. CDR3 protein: CASTRNSGSGETQYF. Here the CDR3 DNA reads TGTGCCAGCACCCGTAATAGCGGGAGTGGAGAGACCCAGTACTTC. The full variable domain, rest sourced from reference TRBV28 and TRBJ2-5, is DVKVTQSSRYLVKRTGEKVFLECVQDMDHENMFWYRQDPGLGLRLIYFSYDVKMKEKGDIPEGYSVSREKKERFSLILESASTNQTSMYLCASTRNSGSGETQYFGPGTRLLVL.

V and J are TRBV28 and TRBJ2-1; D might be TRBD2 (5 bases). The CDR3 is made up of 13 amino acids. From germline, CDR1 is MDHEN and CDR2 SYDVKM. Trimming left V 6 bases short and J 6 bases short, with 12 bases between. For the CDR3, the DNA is TGTGCCAGCAGCTCCGAGGGTTTCAATGAGCAGTTCTTC. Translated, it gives CASSSEGFNEQFF.

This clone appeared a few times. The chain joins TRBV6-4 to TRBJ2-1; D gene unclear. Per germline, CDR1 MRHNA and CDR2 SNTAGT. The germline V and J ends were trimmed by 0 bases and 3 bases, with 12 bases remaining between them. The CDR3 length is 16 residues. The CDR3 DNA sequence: TGTGCCAGCAGTGACTCAACCTACCAAGACTACAATGAGCAGTTCTTC. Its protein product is CASSDSTYQDYNEQFF.

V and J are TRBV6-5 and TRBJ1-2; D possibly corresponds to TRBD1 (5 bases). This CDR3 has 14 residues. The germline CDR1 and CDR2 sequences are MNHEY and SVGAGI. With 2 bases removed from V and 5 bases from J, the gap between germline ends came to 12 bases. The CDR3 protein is CASSYGATLYGYTF. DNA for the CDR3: TGTGCCAGCAGTTACGGGGCGACGCTTTATGGCTACACCTTC.

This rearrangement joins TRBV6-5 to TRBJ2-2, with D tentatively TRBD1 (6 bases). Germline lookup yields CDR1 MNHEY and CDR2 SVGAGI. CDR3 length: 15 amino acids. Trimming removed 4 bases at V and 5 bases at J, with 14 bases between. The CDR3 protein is CASSSTGMGTGELFF. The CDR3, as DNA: TGTGCCAGCAGTTCAACAGGGATGGGAACCGGGGAGCTGTTTTTT.

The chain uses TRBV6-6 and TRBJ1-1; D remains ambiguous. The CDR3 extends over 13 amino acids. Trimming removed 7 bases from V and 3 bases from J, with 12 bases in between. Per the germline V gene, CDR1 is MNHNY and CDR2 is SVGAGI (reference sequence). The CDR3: CASNDISHTEAFF. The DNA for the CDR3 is TGTGCCAGCAACGACATCTCACACACTGAAGCTTTCTTT.

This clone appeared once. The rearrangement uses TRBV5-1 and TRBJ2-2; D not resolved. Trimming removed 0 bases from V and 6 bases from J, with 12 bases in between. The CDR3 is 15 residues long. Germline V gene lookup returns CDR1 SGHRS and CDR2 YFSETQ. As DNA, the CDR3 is TGCGCCAGCAGCTTGGCCGTGGTAGAGGCCGGGGAGCTGTTTTTT. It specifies CASSLAVVEAGELFF. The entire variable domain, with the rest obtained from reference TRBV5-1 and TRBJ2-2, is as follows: KAGVTQTPRYLIKTRGQQVTLSCSPISGHRSVSWYQQTPGQGLQFLFEYFSETQRNKGNFPGRFSGRQFSNSRSEMNVSTLELGDSALYLCASSLAVVEAGELFFGEGSRLTVL.

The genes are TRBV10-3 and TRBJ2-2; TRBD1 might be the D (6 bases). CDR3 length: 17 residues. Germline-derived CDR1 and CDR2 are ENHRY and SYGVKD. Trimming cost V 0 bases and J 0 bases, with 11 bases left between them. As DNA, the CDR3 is TGTGCCATCAGTGAGTCGGACAGCGACCCGAACACCGGGGAGCTGTTTTTT. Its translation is CAISESDSDPNTGELFF.

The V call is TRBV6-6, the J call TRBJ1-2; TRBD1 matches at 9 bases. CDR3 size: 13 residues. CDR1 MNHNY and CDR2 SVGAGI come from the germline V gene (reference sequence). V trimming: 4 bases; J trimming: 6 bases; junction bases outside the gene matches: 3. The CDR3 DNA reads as TGTGCCAGCAGTTTACAGGGGGCGGATGGCTACACCTTC. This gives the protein CASSLQGADGYTF.

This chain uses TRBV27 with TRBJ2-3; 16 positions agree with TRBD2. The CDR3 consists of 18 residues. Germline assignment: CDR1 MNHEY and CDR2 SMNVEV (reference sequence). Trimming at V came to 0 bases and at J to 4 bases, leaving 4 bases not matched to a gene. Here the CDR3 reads CASSLSGLAGGVADTQYF. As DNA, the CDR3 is TGTGCCAGCAGTTTATCGGGACTAGCGGGAGGGGTCGCAGATACGCAGTATTTT.

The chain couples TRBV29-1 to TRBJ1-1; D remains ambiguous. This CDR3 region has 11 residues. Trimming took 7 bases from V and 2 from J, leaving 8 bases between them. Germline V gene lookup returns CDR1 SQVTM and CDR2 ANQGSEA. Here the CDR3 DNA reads TGCAGCGCCTATCCTAACACTGAAGCTTTCTTT. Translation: CSAYPNTEAFF. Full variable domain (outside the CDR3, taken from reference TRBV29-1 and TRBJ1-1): SAVISQKPSRDICQRGTSLTIQCQVDSQVTMMFWYRQQPGQSLTLIATANQGSEATYESGFVIDKFPISRPNLTFSTLTVSNMSPEDSSIYLCSAYPNTEAFFGQGTRLTVV.

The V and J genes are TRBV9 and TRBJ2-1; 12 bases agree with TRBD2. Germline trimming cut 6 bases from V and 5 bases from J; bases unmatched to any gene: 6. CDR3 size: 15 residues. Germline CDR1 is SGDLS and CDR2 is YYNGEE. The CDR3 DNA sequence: TGTGCCAGCACGACTAGCGGGAGAAAGGACAATGAGCAGTTCTTC. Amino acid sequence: CASTTSGRKDNEQFF.

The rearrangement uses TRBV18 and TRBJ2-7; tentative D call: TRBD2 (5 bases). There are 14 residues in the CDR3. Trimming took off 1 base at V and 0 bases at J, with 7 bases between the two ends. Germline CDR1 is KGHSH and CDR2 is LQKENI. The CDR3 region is CASSPREGSYEQYF. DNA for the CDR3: TGTGCCAGCTCACCACGAGAGGGCTCCTACGAGCAGTACTTC.

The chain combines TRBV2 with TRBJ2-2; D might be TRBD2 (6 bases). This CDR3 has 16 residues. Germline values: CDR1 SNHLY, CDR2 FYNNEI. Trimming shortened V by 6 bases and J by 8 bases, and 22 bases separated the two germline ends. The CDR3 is CASRPSEGLGSGELFF. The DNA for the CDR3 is TGTGCCAGCAGGCCCTCCGAGGGACTGGGCTCGGGGGAGCTGTTTTTT.

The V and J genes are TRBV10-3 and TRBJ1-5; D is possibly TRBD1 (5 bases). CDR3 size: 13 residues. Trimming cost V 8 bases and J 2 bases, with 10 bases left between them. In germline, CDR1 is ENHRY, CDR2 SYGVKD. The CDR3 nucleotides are TGTGCCATCGCCAGGGAGGGCAATCAGCCCCAGCATTTT. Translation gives CAIAREGNQPQHF.

The CDR3 sequence: CASSLLAGGPHEQFF. DNA for the CDR3: TGTGCCAGCAGCCTGCTGGCGGGAGGGCCGCATGAGCAGTTCTTC. V usage is TRBV6-5 and J usage is TRBJ2-1; 9 bases fit TRBD2. This CDR3 is 15 amino acids long. CDR1 and CDR2 from the germline V gene are MNHEY and SVGAGI. V shed 6 bases, J shed 8 bases, and the junction held 11 bases outside the gene matches.

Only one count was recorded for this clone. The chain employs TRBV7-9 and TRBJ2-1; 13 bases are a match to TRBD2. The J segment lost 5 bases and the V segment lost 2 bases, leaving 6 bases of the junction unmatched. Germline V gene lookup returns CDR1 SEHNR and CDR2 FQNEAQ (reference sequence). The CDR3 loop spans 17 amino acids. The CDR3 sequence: CASSLIRTSGSHNEQFF. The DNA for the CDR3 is TGTGCCAGCAGCTTAATTCGGACTAGCGGGAGCCACAATGAGCAGTTCTTC.

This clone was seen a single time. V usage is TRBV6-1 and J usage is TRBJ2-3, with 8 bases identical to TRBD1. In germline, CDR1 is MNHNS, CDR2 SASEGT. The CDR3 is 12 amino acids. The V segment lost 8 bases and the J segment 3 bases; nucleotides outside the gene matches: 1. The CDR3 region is CASGQGTDTQYF. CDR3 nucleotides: TGTGCCAGCGGACAGGGAACAGATACGCAGTATTTT.

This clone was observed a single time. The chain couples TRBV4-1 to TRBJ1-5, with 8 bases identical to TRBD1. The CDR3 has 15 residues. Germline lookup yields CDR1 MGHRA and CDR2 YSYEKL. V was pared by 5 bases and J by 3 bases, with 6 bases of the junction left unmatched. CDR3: CASSKTGAANQPQHF. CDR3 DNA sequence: TGCGCCAGCAGCAAGACAGGGGCGGCCAATCAGCCCCAGCATTTT.